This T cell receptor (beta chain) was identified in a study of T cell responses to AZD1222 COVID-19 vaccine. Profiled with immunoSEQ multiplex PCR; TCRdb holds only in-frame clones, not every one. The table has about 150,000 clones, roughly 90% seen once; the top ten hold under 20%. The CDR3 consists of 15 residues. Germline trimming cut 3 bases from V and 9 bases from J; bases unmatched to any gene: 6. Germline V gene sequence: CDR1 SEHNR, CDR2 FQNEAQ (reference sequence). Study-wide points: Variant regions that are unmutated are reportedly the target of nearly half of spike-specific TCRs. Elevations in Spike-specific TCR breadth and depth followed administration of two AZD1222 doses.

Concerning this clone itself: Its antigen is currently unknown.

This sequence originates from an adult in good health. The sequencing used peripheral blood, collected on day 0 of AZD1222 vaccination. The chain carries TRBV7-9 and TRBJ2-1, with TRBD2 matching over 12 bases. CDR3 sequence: CASSLASGGDGEQFF. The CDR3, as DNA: TGTGCCAGCAGCTTGGCTAGCGGGGGGGACGGTGAGCAGTTCTTC.